The next 15 T cell receptor beta chains were all read from a single sample in a study of long-term antiretroviral therapy in people with HIV. Survey level was the resolution at which the v3.0 immunoSEQ assay ran. Measured with immunoSEQ multiplex PCR; TCRdb has only the in-frame clones, and not every one. Found here are roughly 25,000 clones, about 85% of them singletons; the top ten hold around 9.6%. Sequenced here: unsorted PBMCs, sampled 2.3 years after starting antiretroviral therapy. These TCRs come from a man aged 35-49 years with HIV.

This clone was seen once. The chain combines TRBV5-1 with TRBJ2-6; TRBD2 matches 7 bases. This CDR3 contains 15 residues. Germline trimming cut 4 bases from V and 0 bases from J; bases unmatched to any gene: 1. Germline loops: CDR1 SGHRS, CDR2 YFSETQ. The CDR3 DNA sequence: TGCGCCAGCAGCGGCGGGGGCTCTGGGGCCAACGTCCTGACTTTC. Its protein is CASSGGGSGANVLTF.

This clone was observed a single time. CDR3 residues: CASSRYAGESTDTQYF. Written as DNA, the CDR3 is TGTGCCAGCAGTAGATACGCAGGGGAGAGCACAGATACGCAGTATTTT. The chain recombines TRBV2 with TRBJ2-3; weak D call: TRBD1 (6 bases). V was shortened by 5 bases and J by 0 bases, with 15 bases between the two germline ends. Germline values: CDR1 SNHLY, CDR2 FYNNEI. The CDR3 is 16 residues long.

This clone was detected only once. CDR3: CASSYNRQGAYEQYF. Written as DNA, the CDR3 is TGTGCCAGCAGTTACAATCGACAGGGGGCCTACGAGCAGTACTTC. This chain connects TRBV6-5 to TRBJ2-7, with 9 bases matching TRBD1. CDR3 length: 15 residues. Germline CDR1 is MNHEY and CDR2 is SVGAGI. Unmatched junction bases numbered 4, after V lost 2 bases and J lost 2 bases.

The rearrangement joins TRBV9 to TRBJ2-1; 12 bases agree with TRBD2. With V trimmed by 4 bases and J by 7 bases, 3 bases remained unmatched. The germline V gene has CDR1 SGDLS and CDR2 YYNGEE. This CDR3 spans 14 amino acids. CDR3 in DNA: TGTGCCAGCAGCTCCGGGACTAGCGGGAATGAGCAGTTCTTC. Its protein product is CASSSGTSGNEQFF.

The rearrangement joins TRBV13 to TRBJ2-2, with 7 positions matching TRBD1. J lost 6 bases, V lost 5 bases, and 12 bases had no gene match. CDR1 PRHDT and CDR2 FYEKMQ come from the germline V gene (reference sequence). The CDR3 extends over 16 amino acids. CDR3 loop: CASSHTQTGFPGELFF. The CDR3 nucleotides are TGTGCCAGCAGCCACACGCAGACAGGGTTTCCCGGGGAGCTGTTTTTT.

The J gene is TRBJ2-7, the V gene TRBV19; D is possibly TRBD1 (5 bases). Germline values: CDR1 LNHDA, CDR2 SQIVND (reference sequence). V lost 5 bases to trimming and J lost 6 bases, with 23 bases between them. The CDR3 extends over 16 amino acids. CDR3 DNA: TGTGCCAGTAGTCCACCTGACAGCCGAGACCCCCGCGAGCAGTACTTC. Encoded protein: CASSPPDSRDPREQYF.

The rearrangement links TRBV11-3 to TRBJ1-5, with D unresolved. The V gene's germline CDR1 is SGHNT and CDR2 YENEEA. Trimming shortened V by 2 bases and J by 1 base, and 15 bases separated the two germline ends. This CDR3 contains 17 residues. The CDR3 here is CASSLWANRGSNQPQHF. The CDR3 nucleotides read TGTGCCAGCAGCTTATGGGCTAACCGAGGGAGCAATCAGCCCCAGCATTTT. The full variable domain, completed using reference TRBV11-3 and TRBJ1-5, is EAGVVQSPRYKIIEKKQPVAFWCNPISGHNTLYWYLQNLGQGPELLIRYENEEAVDDSQLPKDRFSAERLKGVDSTLKIQPAELGDSAVYLCASSLWANRGSNQPQHFGDGTRLSIL.

The V call is TRBV6-5, the J call TRBJ2-7; tentative D call: TRBD1 (6 bases). Germline values: CDR1 MNHEY, CDR2 SVGAGI. V was clipped by 2 bases and J by 0 bases, with 8 bases between them. This CDR3 comprises 14 residues. In DNA, the CDR3 is TGTGCCAGCAGTTACCAGGGGCTCTCCTACGAGCAGTACTTC. Its protein product is CASSYQGLSYEQYF.

This clone was counted between two and nine times. Compared with germline, one end of the junction differs, possibly owing to a read error. V and J are TRBV7-7 and TRBJ2-7, with 11 bases lining up with TRBD2. The V gene's germline CDR1 is SSHAT and CDR2 FNYEAQ (reference sequence). This CDR3 is built from 16 residues. Here the CDR3 reads CASSPPGTSGYYEQYF. The CDR3 DNA reads as TGTGCTAGCAGCCCTCCCGGGACTAGCGGCTACTACGAGCAGTACTTC.

This chain connects TRBV19 to TRBJ2-7; 7 bases match TRBD2. The CDR3 sequence is 14 residues long. CDR1 and CDR2 (germline): LNHDA, SQIVND (reference sequence). The ends lost 10 bases at V and 3 bases at J; junction bases unmatched: 12. The CDR3 nucleotides read TGTGCCACCATGAGGAGTGGCGGGAGCTACGAGCAGTACTTC. It yields the protein CATMRSGGSYEQYF.

This clone was seen a single time. This chain uses TRBV5-8 with TRBJ2-2; D is perhaps TRBD1 (5 bases). The germline V gene has CDR1 SGHTS and CDR2 YDEGEE. Trimming left V 0 bases short and J 4 bases short, with 13 bases between. The CDR3 consists of 16 residues. The CDR3, as DNA: TGTGCCAGCAGCTTGGTTCCAGGGCATAGCACCGGGGAGCTGTTTTTT. Translating it yields CASSLVPGHSTGELFF.

The chain carries TRBV5-5 and TRBJ2-7, with D unclear. Germline assignment: CDR1 SGHKS and CDR2 YYEKEE (reference sequence). The CDR3 covers 13 residues. Trimming stripped 4 bases from V and 3 bases from J, with 11 bases between. The DNA for the CDR3 is TGTGCCAGCAGCCCGGGTAGCCGCTACGAGCAGTACTTC. The encoded protein is CASSPGSRYEQYF. The full variable domain, its missing parts supplied by reference TRBV5-5 and TRBJ2-7, is DAGVTQSPTHLIKTRGQQVTLRCSPISGHKSVSWYQQVLGQGPQFIFQYYEKEERGRGNFPDRFSARQFPNYSSELNVNALLLGDSALYLCASSPGSRYEQYFGPGTRLTVT.

The genes are TRBV7-8 and TRBJ2-3, with D perhaps matching TRBD1 or TRBD2 (5 bases each). The CDR3 totals 18 residues. Germline values: CDR1 SGHVS, CDR2 FQNEAQ. Between the trimmed V and J ends, which lost 1 base and 2 bases, there was a span of 19 bases. In nucleotides, the CDR3 is TGTGCCAGCAGCTTAGTTGGAGTGATAGGGACCTCCACAGATACGCAGTATTTT. Protein: CASSLVGVIGTSTDTQYF.

J is TRBJ1-5 and V is TRBV11-2; D is ambiguous. The CDR3 totals 13 residues. V was shortened by 1 base and J by 5 bases, with 6 bases between the two germline ends. Germline V CDR1 and CDR2: SGHAT, FQNNGV. The CDR3 loop is CASSLAGDQPQHF. Here the CDR3 DNA reads TGTGCCAGCAGCTTAGCTGGGGATCAGCCCCAGCATTTT.

The chain has TRBV2 and TRBJ1-6; D not resolved. The CDR3 totals 17 residues. Per germline, CDR1 SNHLY and CDR2 FYNNEI. Trimming left V 1 base short and J 0 bases short, with 10 bases between. The CDR3 loop is CASSEDPGSSYNSPLHF. The DNA for the CDR3 is TGTGCCAGCAGTGAAGATCCGGGGAGCTCCTATAATTCACCCCTCCACTTT. Combining the CDR3 with reference TRBV2 and TRBJ1-6 gives the whole variable domain EPEVTQTPSHQVTQMGQEVILRCVPISNHLYFYWYRQILGQKVEFLVSFYNNEISEKSEIFDDQFSVERPDGSNFTLKIRSTKLEDSAMYFCASSEDPGSSYNSPLHFGNGTRLTVT.